This passage covers 5 T cell receptor beta chains from one sample sequenced in a study of a mutant IDH1 vaccine in newly diagnosed glioma (dated by TCRdb to the early 2020s). The time point label of this sample denotes: week 47, end of study. Each vaccine dose was 300 ug of a 20-mer mutant IDH1 peptide in Montanide, given subcutaneously with topical imiquimod. Library method: the immunoSEQ multiplex PCR assay. This is the immuneACCESS table as TCRdb keeps it, with only in-frame sequences that have V and J called. A part of the clones is gone; compared with another copy, unresolved V genes explain less than half, and the rest is unexplained. The sample records about 94,000 clones, around 92% of which are singletons. The ten largest clones take up around 0.77% of the sample. These receptors lack a known antigen. The source material was PBMCs, sampled from a glioma patient whose treatment included an IDH1 peptide vaccine. These receptors all come from a woman between 50 and 59 years old with glioma.

This sequence joins TRBV9 and TRBJ2-5; D possibly corresponds to TRBD2 (5 bases). V lost 0 bases, J lost 1 base, and 7 bases lay in between. CDR3 length: 14 residues. CDR1 and CDR2 from the germline V gene are SGDLS and YYNGEE. The CDR3 DNA sequence: TGTGCCAGCAGCGTAGGCGGAGGCCAAGAGACCCAGTACTTC. It encodes CASSVGGGQETQYF.

This chain uses TRBV11-2 with TRBJ1-1; TRBD1 might be the D (6 bases). The CDR3 length is 14 residues. The germline V gene encodes CDR1 SGHAT and CDR2 FQNNGV. The V end lost 4 bases, the J end lost 4 bases, and 13 bases lay between the germline ends. The CDR3 DNA sequence: TGTGCCAGCAGCTACCTCAGGGGCATCACTGAAGCTTTCTTT. Protein: CASSYLRGITEAFF. Combining the CDR3 with reference TRBV11-2 and TRBJ1-1 gives the whole variable domain EAGVAQSPRYKIIEKRQSVAFWCNPISGHATLYWYQQILGQGPKLLIQFQNNGVVDDSQLPKDRFSAERLKGVDSTLKIQPAKLEDSAVYLCASSYLRGITEAFFGQGTRLTVV.

J is TRBJ2-7 and V is TRBV5-4, with TRBD1 matching over 7 bases. Germline V CDR1 and CDR2: SGHNT, YYREEE (reference sequence). The ends lost 4 bases at V and 6 bases at J; junction bases unmatched: 13. The CDR3 consists of 15 residues. The CDR3, as DNA: TGTGCCAGCAGCGCCCCCGGGACCAGACAGGGCGAGCAGTACTTC. It codes for CASSAPGTRQGEQYF.

This clone was found a few times. This chain connects TRBV12-5 to TRBJ1-5; unclear D gene. Trimming shortened V by 1 base and J by 4 bases, and 5 bases separated the two germline ends. The germline V gene encodes CDR1 LGHNT and CDR2 FRNRAP. The CDR3 contains 13 residues. The CDR3: CASGLGRNQPQHF. The CDR3 region has the DNA TGTGCTAGTGGTTTGGGTCGGAATCAGCCCCAGCATTTT. The full variable domain, its missing parts supplied by reference TRBV12-5 and TRBJ1-5, is DARVTQTPRHKVTEMGQEVTMRCQPILGHNTVFWYRQTMMQGLELLAYFRNRAPLDDSGMPKDRFSAEMPDATLATLKIQPSEPRDSAVYFCASGLGRNQPQHFGDGTRLSIL.

The chain links TRBV2 to TRBJ2-4; 11 bases align to TRBD2. CDR1 SNHLY and CDR2 FYNNEI come from the germline V gene. There are 15 residues in the CDR3. Trimming cost V 6 bases and J 5 bases; bases outside gene matches: 6. The CDR3 DNA sequence: TGTGCCAGCAGGGCCGGGACTAGCGGCCAAAACATTCAGTACTTC. It is translated as CASRAGTSGQNIQYF.